The sample holds one count of the clone carrying this T cell receptor beta chain. Its cognate antigen is unknown. Per germline, CDR1 GTSNPN and CDR2 SVGIG (reference sequence). V was clipped by 0 bases and J by 6 bases; unmatched bases: 10. This CDR3 region has 15 residues. The PCR ran on 60 Vbeta and 13 Jbeta primers. TCRdb keeps only in-frame clones here, not all; method: immunoSEQ multiplex PCR. The sample has approximately 120,000 clones; 65% to 80% are singletons. The data were obtained in a study of cytomegalovirus exposure and HLA in healthy donors. Study observations and caveats: At a 0.05 false discovery rate, a later analysis found about 17,000 TCR beta sequences to be associated with HLA alleles.

The clonotype comes from an older woman in good health and CMV-seropositive. The sequencing input was PBMCs. The rearrangement joins TRBV30 to TRBJ1-1, with TRBD1 identical over 7 bases. The CDR3 coding sequence is TGTGCCTGGAGTGTCCAGGCAGGGGGAGGCGCTGAAGCTTTCTTT. As protein: CAWSVQAGGGAEAFF.